The text below deals with one T cell receptor (beta chain). Its target is unknown. Researchers ran the PCR with 60 Vbeta and 13 Jbeta primers. Authors' methods: The count from a later analysis was 65 million to 90 million unique TCR beta chains, roughly 11 million of them shared. The protocol was immunoSEQ multiplex PCR, while the TCRdb copy is restricted to in-frame clones and leaves out a portion. V, J and clone size are taken as reported in that table, and D and trimming were inferred from the DNA itself. Of under 200,000 clones in the sample, about 65% are singletons; the top ten hold about 1.6%. This record belongs to a study of cytomegalovirus exposure and HLA in healthy donors. This CDR3 has 11 residues. The V end lost 3 bases, the J end lost 6 bases, and 8 bases lay between the germline ends. Germline-derived CDR1 and CDR2 are DFQATT and SNEGSKA (reference sequence). The study, taken as a whole, reports: Across donors, presence/absence analyses took sequencing depth to be roughly uniform. Most TCR beta V segments were productive about 87% or about 30% of the time in an earlier analysis.

Sequences were obtained from PBMCs. This receptor was identified in a girl aged 10 to 17 in good health and CMV-seronegative. The chain employs TRBV20-1 and TRBJ1-2; D gene ambiguous. The CDR3: CSASREDGYTF. CDR3 bases: TGCAGTGCTAGCCGAGAGGATGGCTACACCTTC.